A single TCR beta chain is shown here with its context. What it binds is not known. Using immunoSEQ multiplex PCR, the repertoire was profiled, and TCRdb retains in-frame clones only, with some absent. Of 90,000 or so clones detected, around 90% appear once; the ten largest clones hold 2.6%. The sample comes from a study of OX40 agonist ivuxolimab in advanced cancers. Study details: Ivuxolimab was administered intravenously to patients at 0.01 to 10 mg/kg every 2 weeks. Partial responses, seen in three patients, involved one hepatocellular carcinoma and two cutaneous melanomas.

Trimming removed 2 bases at V and 4 bases at J, with 15 bases between. Germline values: CDR1 MDHEN, CDR2 SYDVKM. The CDR3 runs 15 residues. General study findings and limits: Among T cells, CD8+ cells averaged more expanded clones than CD4+ cells.

Patients with a history of autoimmune disease or on systemic immunosuppression were excluded. The receptor was isolated from an adult with an advanced solid tumor such as melanoma, head and neck, liver or kidney cancer. The sequenced sample was CD4+ or CD8+ T cells sorted from blood, obtained in a trial of the OX40 agonist ivuxolimab. The chain carries TRBV28 and TRBJ2-7, with D perhaps matching TRBD2 (5 bases). The CDR3 nucleotides read TGTGCCAGCAGTTTAATGTCCGGACTCTCATACGAGCAGTACTTC. Its translation is CASSLMSGLSYEQYF.